These 13 T cell receptor beta chains share one sample of origin, sequenced in a study of T cell repertoires in cytomegalovirus infection. The antigens these receptors bind are not known. Each CDR3 protein is one row after TCRdb ran MiXCR on the reads. Of roughly 800,000 distinct CDR3 sequences listed, almost 30% are singletons. The sample in question was cultured CD8+ T cells from PBMCs, obtained from culture after CMV antigen stimulation. Source of these receptors: a human donor in good health (CMV status not recorded). Some clones in this sample may be carry-over from other donors' samples.

This clonotype was counted a few times. The gene calls are TRBV5-1 and TRBJ1-5; D gene unclear. The CDR3 contains 16 residues. Between the trimmed V and J ends, which lost 4 bases and 1 base, there was a span of 15 bases. CDR1 and CDR2 (germline): SGHRS, YFSETQ. The CDR3 nucleotides are TGCGCCAGCAGCCCCGGGCCCCATGGGAGCAATCAGCCCCAGCATTTT. Amino acids: CASSPGPHGSNQPQHF.

V and J are TRBV6-2 or TRBV6-3 and TRBJ2-1; D may be TRBD1 (5 bases). CDR1 and CDR2 (germline): MNHEY, SVGEGT. V was shortened by 1 base and J by 5 bases, with 9 bases between the two germline ends. This CDR3 spans 14 amino acids. DNA of the CDR3: TGTGCCAGCAGTTACTTCGGCAGGGACAATGAGCAGTTCTTC. Translation gives CASSYFGRDNEQFF.

The J gene is TRBJ2-5, the V gene TRBV6-5; D tentatively reads TRBD1 or TRBD2 (5 bases each). Germline V lookup: CDR1 MNHEY, CDR2 SVGAGI. CDR3 size: 15 residues. Trimming took 0 bases from V and 3 from J, leaving 11 bases between them. CDR3 region: CASSYSGETEETQYF. CDR3 sequence (DNA): TGTGCCAGCAGTTACTCGGGGGAGACTGAAGAGACCCAGTACTTC.

The chain joins TRBV20-1 to TRBJ1-6; 7 bases match TRBD1. Trimming cost V 0 bases and J 10 bases; bases outside gene matches: 9. The CDR3 extends over 15 amino acids. In germline, CDR1 is DFQATT, CDR2 SNEGSKA (reference sequence). The CDR3 DNA is TGCAGTGCTAGAGATCCGGCAGGGGGTGAATCACCCCTCCACTTT. Its translation: CSARDPAGGESPLHF.

This clonotype showed up just a few times. The genes are TRBV20-1 and TRBJ2-2; maybe TRBD2 (6 bases). Trimming took 6 bases from V and 10 from J, leaving 15 bases between them. The CDR3 contains 12 residues. Germline lookup yields CDR1 DFQATT and CDR2 SNEGSKA (reference sequence). The DNA for the CDR3 is TGCAGTGCCCCCCGGGGGAACGAGGAGCTGTTTTTT. It encodes CSAPRGNEELFF.

This clonotype has more than one count but fewer than ten. The rearrangement joins TRBV7-8 to TRBJ2-7; D is ambiguous. Trimming removed 4 bases at V and 7 bases at J, with 14 bases between. CDR1 and CDR2 (germline): SGHVS, FQNEAQ. The CDR3 is 13 residues long. The CDR3 loop is CASSSRRSWEQYF. CDR3 bases: TGTGCCAGCAGCTCCCGACGCTCCTGGGAGCAGTACTTC.

The chain carries TRBV5-1 and TRBJ2-4; no firm D call. Germline loops: CDR1 SGHRS, CDR2 YFSETQ. Trimming removed 5 bases from V and 2 bases from J, with 14 bases in between. The CDR3 loop spans 15 amino acids. CDR3 in amino acids: CASSYMAGPKNIQYF. In DNA form, the CDR3 reads TGCGCCAGCAGTTATATGGCCGGGCCCAAAAACATTCAGTACTTC.

This chain connects TRBV14 to TRBJ1-6; TRBD1 might be the D (5 bases). Trimming took 1 base from V and 7 from J, leaving 14 bases between them. The CDR3 covers 16 residues. Germline-derived CDR1 and CDR2 are SGHDN and FVKESK. The CDR3 coding sequence is TGTGCCAGCAGCCAAGGAAGCAGGGTAGGGAATTCACCCCTCCACTTT. Translation gives CASSQGSRVGNSPLHF.

This clonotype was found once. The V gene is TRBV6-8, the J gene TRBJ1-1; D is uncertain. V was trimmed by 7 bases and J by 3 bases, leaving 24 bases between them. The CDR3 extends over 17 amino acids. Looked up from germline, CDR1 is MNHGY and CDR2 is SAAAGT. This CDR3 is CASTPSLGVGSDTEAFF. In DNA form, the CDR3 reads TGTGCCAGCACTCCCTCGCTTGGGGTGGGGAGTGACACTGAAGCTTTCTTT.

This clonotype appeared many times. V usage is TRBV7-8 and J usage is TRBJ2-3, with 8 bases fitting TRBD1. The V gene's germline CDR1 is SGHVS and CDR2 FQNEAQ. V lost 5 bases and J lost 0; bases outside the gene matches: 7. The CDR3 contains 16 residues. The CDR3 DNA reads as TGTGCCAGCAGCCCCAACGGACAGGGAAGCACAGATACGCAGTATTTT. This translates into CASSPNGQGSTDTQYF.

The rearrangement uses TRBV4-2 and TRBJ1-1, with D perhaps TRBD1 (6 bases). The CDR3 loop spans 17 amino acids. Trimming took off 6 bases at V and 1 base at J, with 21 bases between the two ends. The germline V gene has CDR1 LGHNA and CDR2 YNFKEQ. CDR3 residues: CASSLDRPLTGNTEAFF. In DNA form, the CDR3 reads TGTGCCAGCAGTCTAGACAGACCTCTGACAGGGAACACTGAAGCTTTCTTT.

The chain recombines TRBV3-1 with TRBJ1-1; D remains ambiguous. V lost 0 bases and J lost 6, with 11 bases in between. The CDR3 has 14 amino acids. From germline, CDR1 is LGHDT and CDR2 YNNKEL (reference sequence). The CDR3 loop reads CASSQDIAGAEAFF. CDR3 nucleotide sequence: TGTGCCAGCAGCCAAGACATCGCCGGGGCTGAAGCTTTCTTT.

The chain links TRBV4-1 to TRBJ2-2, with 8 bases aligning to TRBD2. V lost 5 bases to trimming and J lost 7 bases; unmatched junction nucleotides: 18. CDR3 length: 18 amino acids. Germline-derived CDR1 and CDR2 are MGHRA and YSYEKL. For the CDR3, the DNA is TGCGCCAGCAGCTCAAGTCCAGCGGGTTCGGGGGGGAGCGGGGAGCTGTTTTTT. Amino acids: CASSSSPAGSGGSGELFF.